This T cell receptor beta chain was sequenced in a study of beta chain features in type 1 diabetes. Background on the study: Similarity in age, gender and cell yields was seen between patients and healthy donors.

CDR3 size: 13 residues. The V end was cut by 6 bases, the J end by 7 bases, with 13 bases between. Germline V gene sequence: CDR1 MNHEY, CDR2 SVGAGI. This clone was observed a single time. What it recognizes is unknown. TCRB transcripts that were expressed got sequenced, as all of the isolated RNA had been reverse transcribed. Here immunoSEQ multiplex PCR was the method, and the copy in TCRdb shows in-frame clones only, minus some. This sample carries 120,000 or so clones, around 15% of them seen once, and the ten largest clones take around 2.6%. Whole-study findings and limits: Across all four CD4+ subsets, people with type 1 diabetes showed modestly shorter TCRB CDR3s. Shorter templates might be favored by PCR, and equally so in patients and in controls. Sequencing the cDNA could make cells with high TCR expression show up more than they should. No resolution was reached here on whether HLA type influences TCRB rearrangement.

The gene calls are TRBV6-5 and TRBJ2-1; possible D gene TRBD2, 5 bases. Sequencing input: central memory CD4+ T cells from blood. The clonotype was recovered from a man younger than 35 with type 1 diabetes. Here the CDR3 reads CASRTTWRNEQFF. The DNA for the CDR3 is TGTGCCAGCAGGACTACCTGGAGGAATGAGCAGTTCTTC.